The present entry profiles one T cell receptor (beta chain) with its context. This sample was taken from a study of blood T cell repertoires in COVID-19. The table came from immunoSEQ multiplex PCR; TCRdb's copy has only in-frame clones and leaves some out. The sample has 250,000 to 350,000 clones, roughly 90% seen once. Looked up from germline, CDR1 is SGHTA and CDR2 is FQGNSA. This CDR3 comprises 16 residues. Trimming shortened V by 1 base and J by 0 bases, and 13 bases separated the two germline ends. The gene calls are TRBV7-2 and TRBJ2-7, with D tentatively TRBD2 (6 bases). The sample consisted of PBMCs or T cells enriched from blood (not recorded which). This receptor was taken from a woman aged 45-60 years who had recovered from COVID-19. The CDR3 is CASSLGAGQSSYEQYF. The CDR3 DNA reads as TGTGCCAGCAGCTTAGGGGCGGGGCAGAGCTCCTACGAGCAGTACTTC.